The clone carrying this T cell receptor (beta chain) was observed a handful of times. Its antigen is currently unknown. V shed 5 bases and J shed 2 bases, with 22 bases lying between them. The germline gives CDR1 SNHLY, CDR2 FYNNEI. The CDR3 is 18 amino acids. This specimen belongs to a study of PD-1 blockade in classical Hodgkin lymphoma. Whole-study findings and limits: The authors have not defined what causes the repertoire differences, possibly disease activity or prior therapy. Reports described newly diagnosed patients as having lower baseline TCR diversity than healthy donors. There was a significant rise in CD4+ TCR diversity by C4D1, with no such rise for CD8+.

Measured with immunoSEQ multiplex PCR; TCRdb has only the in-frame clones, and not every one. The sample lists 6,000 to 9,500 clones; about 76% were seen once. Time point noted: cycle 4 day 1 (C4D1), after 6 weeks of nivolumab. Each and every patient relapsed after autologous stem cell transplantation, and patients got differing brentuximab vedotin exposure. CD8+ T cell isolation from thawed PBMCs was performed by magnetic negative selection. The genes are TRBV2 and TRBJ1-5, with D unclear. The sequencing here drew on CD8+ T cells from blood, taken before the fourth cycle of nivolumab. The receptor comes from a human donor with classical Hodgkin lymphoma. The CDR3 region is CASSLASLQFKGNQPQHF. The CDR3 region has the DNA TGTGCCAGCAGTTTAGCCAGCCTGCAATTTAAAGGCAATCAGCCCCAGCATTTT.